Sequencing of this TCR beta chain was carried out in a study of blood T cell repertoires in COVID-19. Study as a whole: From T cells, B-cell-depleted T cells, or PBMCs came the material, which was cDNA or gDNA.

CDR3 length: 17 residues. Germline CDR1 reads SGHRS; CDR2 reads YFSETQ. Trimming at V came to 4 bases and at J to 7 bases, leaving 10 bases not matched to a gene. Produced via immunoSEQ multiplex PCR; TCRdb's table is partial and in-frame only. The sample includes approximately 390,000 clones, approximately 87% seen only once; the top ten take over 2%. The chain carries TRBV5-1 and TRBJ2-1, with 14 bases that match TRBD2. The source is a woman aged 55-69 years with COVID-19, enrolled during active disease. Sequencing was carried out using peripheral blood. As DNA, the CDR3 is TGCGCCAGCAGCCCCGGACTAGCGGGGGGTTTTTGGAATGAGCAGTTCTTC. Translated, it gives CASSPGLAGGFWNEQFF.